The entry below describes one T cell receptor beta chain. Its target is unknown. The CDR3 regions of TCR beta were amplified from RNA transcripts. Using the HTBI primer set, a first-round RT-PCR was run on the TCR CDR3. TCRdb re-derived calls from the multiplex PCR reads in MiXCR, one entry per CDR3 protein. The repertoire holds about 520,000 distinct CDR3 sequences, with less than 25% as singletons. CDR3 length: 16 residues. After removal of 8 bases from V and 3 bases from J, the junction contained 9 bases not matched to a gene. In germline, CDR1 is SNHLY, CDR2 FYNNEI. This specimen belongs to a study of T cells in Graves' hyperthyroidism and ophthalmopathy. Reasons for excluding patients were uncontrolled infection, other autoimmune disease, pregnancy or lactation. Findings and caveats of the study: In blood, most of the thyroid clonotypes expanded above 0.001 were also present.

The rearrangement uses TRBV2 and TRBJ2-2; 10 bases agree with TRBD1. The sequence came from a woman aged 25 to 45 with Graves' ophthalmopathy. Sequenced sample: blood. CDR3 region: CASHFPGQGYTGELFF. In nucleotides, the CDR3 is TGTGCCAGCCACTTTCCGGGACAGGGGTACACCGGGGAGCTGTTTTTT.